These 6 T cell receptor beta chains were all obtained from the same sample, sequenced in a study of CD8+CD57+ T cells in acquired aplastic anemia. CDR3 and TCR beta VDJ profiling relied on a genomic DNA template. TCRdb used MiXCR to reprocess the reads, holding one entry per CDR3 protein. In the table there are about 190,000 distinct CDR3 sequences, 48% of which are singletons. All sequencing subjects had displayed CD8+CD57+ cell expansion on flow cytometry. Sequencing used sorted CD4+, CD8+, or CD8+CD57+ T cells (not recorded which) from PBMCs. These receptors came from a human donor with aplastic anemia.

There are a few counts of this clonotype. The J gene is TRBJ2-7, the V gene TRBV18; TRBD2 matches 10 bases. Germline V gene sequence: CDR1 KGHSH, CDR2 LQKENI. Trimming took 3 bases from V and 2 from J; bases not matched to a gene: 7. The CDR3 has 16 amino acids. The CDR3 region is CASSPTPGTSAYEQYF. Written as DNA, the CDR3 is TGTGCCAGCTCACCGACCCCCGGGACTAGCGCCTACGAGCAGTACTTC.

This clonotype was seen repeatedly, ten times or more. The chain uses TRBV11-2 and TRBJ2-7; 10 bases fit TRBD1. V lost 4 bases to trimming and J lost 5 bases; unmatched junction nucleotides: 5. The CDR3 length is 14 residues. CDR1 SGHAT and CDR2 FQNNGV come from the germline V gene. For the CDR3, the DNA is TGTGCCAGCAGCTCCCGGGACAGGGGTAACGAGCAGTACTTC. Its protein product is CASSSRDRGNEQYF.

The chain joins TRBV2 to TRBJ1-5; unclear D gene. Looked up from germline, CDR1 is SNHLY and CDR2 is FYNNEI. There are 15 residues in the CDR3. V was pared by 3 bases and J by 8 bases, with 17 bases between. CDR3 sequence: CASSDRGMDDEPQHF. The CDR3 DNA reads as TGTGCCAGCAGTGACCGGGGAATGGACGATGAGCCCCAGCATTTT.

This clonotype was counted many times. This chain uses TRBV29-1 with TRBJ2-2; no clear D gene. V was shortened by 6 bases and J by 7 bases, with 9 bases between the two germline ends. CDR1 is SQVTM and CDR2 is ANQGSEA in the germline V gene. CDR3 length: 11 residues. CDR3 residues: CSVGVHGELFF. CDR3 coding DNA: TGCAGCGTAGGTGTTCACGGGGAGCTGTTTTTT.

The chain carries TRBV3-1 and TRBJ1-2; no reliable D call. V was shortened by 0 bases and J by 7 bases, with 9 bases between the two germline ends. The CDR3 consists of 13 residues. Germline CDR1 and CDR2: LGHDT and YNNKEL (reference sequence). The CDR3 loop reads CASSQDPFLGYTF. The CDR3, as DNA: TGTGCCAGCAGCCAAGATCCCTTTCTTGGCTACACCTTC.

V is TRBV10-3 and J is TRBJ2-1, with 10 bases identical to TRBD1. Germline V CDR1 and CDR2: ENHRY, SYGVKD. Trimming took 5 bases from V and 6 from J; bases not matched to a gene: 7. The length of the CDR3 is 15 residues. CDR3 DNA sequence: TGTGCCATCAGTTACGGGACAGGGGCAACCAATGAGCAGTTCTTC. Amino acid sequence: CAISYGTGATNEQFF.